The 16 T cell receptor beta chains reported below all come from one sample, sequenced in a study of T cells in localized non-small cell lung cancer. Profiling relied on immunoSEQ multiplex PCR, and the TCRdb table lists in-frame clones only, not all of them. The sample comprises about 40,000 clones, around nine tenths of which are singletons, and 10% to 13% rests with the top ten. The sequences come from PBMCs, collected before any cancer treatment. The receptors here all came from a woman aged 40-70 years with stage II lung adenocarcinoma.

CDR3 in amino acids: CASSLGTSDTGELFF. The CDR3 DNA follows: TGTGCCAGCAGCTTAGGGACTAGCGACACCGGGGAGCTGTTTTTT. The J gene is TRBJ2-2, the V gene TRBV7-9; 9 bases are shared with TRBD2. The CDR3 runs 15 residues. Germline V gives CDR1 SEHNR, CDR2 FQNEAQ (reference sequence). J was trimmed by 3 bases and V by 1 base; bases with no gene match: 0.

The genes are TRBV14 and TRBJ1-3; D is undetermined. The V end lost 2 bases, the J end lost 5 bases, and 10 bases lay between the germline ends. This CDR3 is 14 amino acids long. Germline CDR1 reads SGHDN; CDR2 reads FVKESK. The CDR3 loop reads CASSQSGARNTIYF. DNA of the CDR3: TGTGCCAGCAGCCAATCAGGTGCTCGAAACACCATATATTTT.

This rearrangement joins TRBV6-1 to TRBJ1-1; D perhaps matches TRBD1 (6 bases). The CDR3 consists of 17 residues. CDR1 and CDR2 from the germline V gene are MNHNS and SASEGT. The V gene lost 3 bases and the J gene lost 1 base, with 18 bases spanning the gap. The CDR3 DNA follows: TGTGCCAGCAGTGACCAGGGGAAAGGACGTTGGAACACTGAAGCTTTCTTT. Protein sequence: CASSDQGKGRWNTEAFF.

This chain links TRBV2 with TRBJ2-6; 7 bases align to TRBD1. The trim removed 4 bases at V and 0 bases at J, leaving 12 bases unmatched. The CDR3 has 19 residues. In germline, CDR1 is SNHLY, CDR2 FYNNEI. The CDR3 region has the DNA TGTGCCAGCAGTGTACTTCCGGGACAGTGGAGCTCTGGGGCCAACGTCCTGACTTTC. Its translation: CASSVLPGQWSSGANVLTF.

CDR3 DNA: TGTGCCAGCAGCGCTAACCTGGCAGAGACCCAGTACTTC. This encodes CASSANLAETQYF. J is TRBJ2-5 and V is TRBV6-1; D uncertain. The germline V gene has CDR1 MNHNS and CDR2 SASEGT. V gave up 6 bases and J gave up 4 bases, with 12 bases separating them. The length of the CDR3 is 13 residues.

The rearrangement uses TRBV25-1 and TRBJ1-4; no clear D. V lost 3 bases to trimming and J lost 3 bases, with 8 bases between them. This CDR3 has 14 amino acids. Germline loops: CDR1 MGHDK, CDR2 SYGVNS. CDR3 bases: TGTGCCAGCAGTGAGCAGATGGCTAATGAAAAACTGTTTTTT. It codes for CASSEQMANEKLFF.

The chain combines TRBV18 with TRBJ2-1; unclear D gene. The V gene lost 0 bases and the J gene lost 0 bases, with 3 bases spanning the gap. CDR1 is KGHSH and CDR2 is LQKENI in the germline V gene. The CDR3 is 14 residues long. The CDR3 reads CASSPPPSYNEQFF. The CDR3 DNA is TGTGCCAGCTCACCACCTCCCTCCTACAATGAGCAGTTCTTC.

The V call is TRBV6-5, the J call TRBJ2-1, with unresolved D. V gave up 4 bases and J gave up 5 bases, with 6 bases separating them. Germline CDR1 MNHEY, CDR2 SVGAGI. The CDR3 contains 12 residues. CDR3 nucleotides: TGTGCCAGCAGTTCCGAGAACAATGAGCAGTTCTTC. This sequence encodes CASSSENNEQFF.

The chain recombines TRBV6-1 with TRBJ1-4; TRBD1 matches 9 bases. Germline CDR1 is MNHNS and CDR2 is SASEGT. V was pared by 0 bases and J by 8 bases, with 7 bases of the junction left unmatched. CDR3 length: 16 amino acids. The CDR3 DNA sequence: TGTGCCAGCAGTGAAGCTCTGGGACAGGGAGTGGAAAAACTGTTTTTT. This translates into CASSEALGQGVEKLFF.

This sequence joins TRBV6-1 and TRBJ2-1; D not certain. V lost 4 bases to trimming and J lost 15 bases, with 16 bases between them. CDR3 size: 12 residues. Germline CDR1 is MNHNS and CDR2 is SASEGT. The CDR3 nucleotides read TGTGCCAGCAGTGTGACGAGTGGGTATGGGTTCTTC. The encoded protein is CASSVTSGYGFF.

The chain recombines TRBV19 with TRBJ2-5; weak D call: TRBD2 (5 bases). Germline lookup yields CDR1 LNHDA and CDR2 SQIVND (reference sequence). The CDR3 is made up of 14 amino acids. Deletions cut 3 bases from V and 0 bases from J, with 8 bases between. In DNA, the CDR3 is TGTGCCAGTAGTATCCGAGGGTACCAAGAGACCCAGTACTTC. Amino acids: CASSIRGYQETQYF.

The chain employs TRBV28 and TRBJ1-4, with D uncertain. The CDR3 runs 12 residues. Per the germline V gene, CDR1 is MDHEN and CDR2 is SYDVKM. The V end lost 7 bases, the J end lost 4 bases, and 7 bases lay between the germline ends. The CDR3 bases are TGTGCCAGCACCACGGATAATGAAAAACTGTTTTTT. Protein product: CASTTDNEKLFF. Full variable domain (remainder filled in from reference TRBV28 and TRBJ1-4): DVKVTQSSRYLVKRTGEKVFLECVQDMDHENMFWYRQDPGLGLRLIYFSYDVKMKEKGDIPEGYSVSREKKERFSLILESASTNQTSMYLCASTTDNEKLFFGSGTQLSVL.

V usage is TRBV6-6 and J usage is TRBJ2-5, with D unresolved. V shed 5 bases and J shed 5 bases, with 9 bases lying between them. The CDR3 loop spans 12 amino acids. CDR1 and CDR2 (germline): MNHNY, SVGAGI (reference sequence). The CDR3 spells CASSPSHETQYF. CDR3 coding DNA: TGTGCCAGCAGTCCCTCCCACGAGACCCAGTACTTC.

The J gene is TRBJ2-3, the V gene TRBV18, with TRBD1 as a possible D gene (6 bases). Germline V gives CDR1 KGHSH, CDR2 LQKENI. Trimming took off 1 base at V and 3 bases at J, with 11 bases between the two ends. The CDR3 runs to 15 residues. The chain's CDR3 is CASSPRDKGTDTQYF. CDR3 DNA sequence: TGTGCCAGCTCACCACGGGACAAAGGGACAGATACGCAGTATTTT. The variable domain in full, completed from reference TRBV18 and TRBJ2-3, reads NAGVMQNPRHLVRRRGQEARLRCSPMKGHSHVYWYRQLPEEGLKFMVYLQKENIIDESGMPKERFSAEFPKEGPSILRIQQVVRGDSAAYFCASSPRDKGTDTQYFGPGTRLTVL.

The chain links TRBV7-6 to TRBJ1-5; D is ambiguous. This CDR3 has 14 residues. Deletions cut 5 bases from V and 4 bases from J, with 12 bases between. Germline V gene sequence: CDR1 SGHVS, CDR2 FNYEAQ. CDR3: CASSLTVGNQPQHF. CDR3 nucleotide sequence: TGTGCCAGCAGCCTCACGGTGGGGAATCAGCCCCAGCATTTT.

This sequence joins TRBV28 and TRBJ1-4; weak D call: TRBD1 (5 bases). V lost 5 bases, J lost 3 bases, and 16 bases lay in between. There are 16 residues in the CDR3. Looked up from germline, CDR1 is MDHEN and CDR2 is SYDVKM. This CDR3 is CASSDPARDANEKLFF. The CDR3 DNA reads TGTGCCAGCAGTGACCCGGCGAGGGACGCTAATGAAAAACTGTTTTTT.